This is a list of T cell receptor beta chains from one sample in a study of T cell changes during pregnancy in multiple sclerosis. Sequencing used immunoSEQ multiplex PCR; TCRdb keeps in-frame clones, though not all of them. The sample shows 75,000 to 100,000 clones, roughly 91% of them seen only once. Sequenced here: peripheral blood, sampled after pregnancy. The receptor set was obtained from a female donor in good health, enrolled as a control in a pregnancy study. Both conserved end residues are part of each CDR3. The order of the fields is clone size, J gene, D gene, V gene, CDR3 protein, CDR3 DNA. A D gene is named only where the DNA matches it firmly. Some rows have no size entry. The others give once, few or many, or a class for an expanded clone.

. TRBJ2-1 . TRBV18 CASSPPNGGNEQFF TGTGCCAGCTCACCACCCAACGGCGGGAATGAGCAGTTCTTC
. TRBJ1-5 . TRBV28 CASSLALGGPGNQPQHF TGTGCCAGCAGTTTAGCCCTAGGGGGACCGGGCAATCAGCCCCAGCATTTT
. TRBJ1-1 . TRBV6-5 CASSSGYMNTEAFF TGTGCCAGCAGCTCAGGGTACATGAACACTGAAGCTTTCTTT
. TRBJ1-2 . TRBV6-5 CASSRGIGNYGYTF TGTGCCAGCAGCCGGGGGATTGGCAACTATGGCTACACCTTC
. TRBJ2-7 TRBD1 TRBV7-9 CASSATGKTYEQYF TGTGCCAGCAGCGCGACAGGGAAGACCTACGAGCAGTACTTC
. TRBJ2-4 . TRBV6-4 CALTKPLHGVDIQYF TGTGCCCTTACAAAACCTCTCCACGGGGTGGATATTCAGTACTTC
. TRBJ2-7 TRBD2 TRBV11-2 CASSLGTSLAGISYEQYF TGTGCCAGCAGCTTAGGCACCTCCTTAGCGGGGATCTCCTACGAGCAGTACTTC
. TRBJ2-5 . TRBV4-2 CASSQDLNTRETQYF TGTGCCAGCAGCCAAGATCTAAATACCCGGGAGACCCAGTACTTC
. TRBJ1-5 . TRBV4-1 CASSQDPGISNQPQHF TGCGCCAGCAGCCAAGACCCGGGAATTAGCAATCAGCCCCAGCATTTT
once TRBJ1-5 . TRBV18 CASSPLNSRAEQPQHF TGTGCCAGCTCACCACTAAATAGCAGGGCCGAACAGCCCCAGCATTTT
once TRBJ2-7 . TRBV6-5 CASRTGQGEQYF TGTGCCAGCAGGACAGGTCAAGGCGAGCAGTACTTC
. TRBJ2-7 . TRBV4-2 CASSQDLRTGDFRSEQYF TGTGCCAGCAGCCAAGATTTGAGGACGGGGGACTTCCGTAGCGAGCAGTACTTC
. TRBJ1-3 TRBD1 TRBV5-4 CASSSVGTGRNTIYF TGTGCCAGCAGCTCTGTTGGGACAGGGCGAAACACCATATATTTT
. TRBJ1-1 . TRBV18 CASSRTNLNTEAFF TGTGCCAGCTCAAGAACGAACTTAAACACTGAAGCTTTCTTT
. TRBJ1-1 . TRBV18 CASSRGQNTEAFF TGTGCCAGCTCACGGGGACAGAACACTGAAGCTTTCTTT
. TRBJ2-2 TRBD1 TRBV27 CASSPPDRQATGELFF TGTGCCAGCAGTCCCCCGGACAGGCAGGCCACCGGGGAGCTGTTTTTT
. TRBJ2-1 TRBD1 TRBV4-3 CASSQGQGDTGNEQFF TGCGCCAGCAGCCAAGGACAGGGGGATACTGGCAATGAGCAGTTCTTC
. TRBJ2-2 . TRBV9 CASSPLRGSNTGELFF TGTGCCAGCAGCCCGTTAAGGGGGTCGAACACCGGGGAGCTGTTTTTT